This T cell receptor (beta chain) came from a study of monozygotic twins with inflammatory bowel disease. Germline-derived CDR1 and CDR2 are DFQATT and SNEGSKA (reference sequence). This CDR3 spans 14 amino acids. Blood was collected, roughly 2.4 ml per donor. From the 5' RACE reads, TCRdb lists one entry per CDR3 protein and no DNA. In total, the table holds 310,000 or so distinct CDR3 sequences. The gene calls are TRBV20-1 and TRBJ1-1; without DNA, the TCRdb call of TRBD1 cannot be checked. The receptor's source is a human donor with ulcerative colitis or Crohn's disease, or a healthy co-twin of an affected twin (not recorded which). The sample consisted of blood. The CDR3 reads CSASSPGTAPEAFF.